Listed here are 20 T cell receptor beta chains from one sample, sequenced in a study of blood T cell repertoires in COVID-19. Method: immunoSEQ multiplex PCR; TCRdb's copy keeps in-frame clones and lacks some. The repertoire holds about 260,000 clones, with more than 85% as singletons. The sequenced sample was peripheral blood. Source of these receptors: a person aged 18 to 30 with COVID-19, enrolled during active disease.

The gene calls are TRBV3-1 (or the pseudogene TRBV3-2) and TRBJ2-1; D not certain. The V gene's germline CDR1 is LGHDT and CDR2 YNNKEL (reference sequence). Deletions cut 1 base from V and 4 bases from J, with 11 bases between. The CDR3 runs to 15 residues. CDR3 residues: CASSQAPYTYNEQFF. The CDR3 region has the DNA TGTGCCAGCAGCCAAGCTCCATATACTTACAATGAGCAGTTCTTC.

The chain has TRBV28 and TRBJ1-5, with TRBD1 matching 8 bases. Germline V gives CDR1 MDHEN, CDR2 SYDVKM. Trimming cost V 3 bases and J 4 bases; bases outside gene matches: 11. The CDR3 is 17 residues long. The CDR3 region has the DNA TGTGCCAGCAGTTTTTCCGAGGGGACAGGAAGGAATCAGCCCCAGCATTTT. Its protein is CASSFSEGTGRNQPQHF.

This clone was counted a single time. The chain employs TRBV5-7 and TRBJ2-7, with a weak D call TRBD2 (5 bases). TRBV5-7 is an open reading frame, and its role is uncertain. The germline V and J ends were trimmed by 10 bases and 5 bases, with 25 bases remaining between them. There are 15 residues in the CDR3. The CDR3, as DNA: TGTGCCGGAGATAGTTCCGGGAACAAAAAGAACGAGCAGTACTTC. Translated: CAGDSSGNKKNEQYF.

The chain joins TRBV7-2 to TRBJ2-1, with TRBD2 identical over 9 bases. The germline CDR1 and CDR2 sequences are SGHTA and FQGNSA. The CDR3 covers 15 residues. V was clipped by 1 base and J by 5 bases; unmatched bases: 3. This chain's CDR3 is CASSLGLAGHNEQFF. As DNA, the CDR3 is TGTGCCAGCAGCTTAGGTCTAGCGGGGCACAATGAGCAGTTCTTC.

The genes are TRBV23-1 and TRBJ1-5, with 10 bases aligning to TRBD1. TRBV23-1 is designated an ORF whose function remains uncertain. After removal of 5 bases from V and 10 bases from J, the junction contained 11 bases not matched to a gene. The length of the CDR3 is 15 residues. CDR3 coding DNA: TGCGCCAGCAGTTCGCCCGGGACAGGGGCTAAACCCCAGCATTTT. It specifies CASSSPGTGAKPQHF.

The J gene is TRBJ2-7, the V gene TRBV5-1; 11 nucleotides align to TRBD1. Germline V CDR1 and CDR2: SGHRS, YFSETQ. CDR3 size: 15 residues. Losses at the gene ends were 3 bases for V and 5 bases for J; bases not matched to a gene: 7. In DNA, the CDR3 is TGCGCCAGCAGCTGGAGGACAGGGGGCTCGCACGAGCAGTACTTC. It is translated as CASSWRTGGSHEQYF.

The CDR3 sequence is CATLGQGGNEQYF. The CDR3 nucleotides read TGTGCCACCCTTGGACAGGGAGGAAACGAGCAGTACTTC. The genes are TRBV25-1 and TRBJ2-7, with 8 bases lining up with TRBD1. The CDR3 totals 13 residues. The V gene's germline CDR1 is MGHDK and CDR2 SYGVNS. Germline trimming cut 10 bases from V and 5 bases from J; bases unmatched to any gene: 10.

CDR3 in DNA: TGTGCCACCAGTTCAGGGTCATACACGTCCTCTGGAAACACCATATATTTT. Residues: CATSSGSYTSSGNTIYF. The chain employs TRBV24-1 and TRBJ1-3; D possibly corresponds to TRBD1 (5 bases). V was clipped by 6 bases and J by 0 bases, with 17 bases between them. The CDR3 spans 17 residues. Germline lookup yields CDR1 KGHDR and CDR2 SFDVKD.

The CDR3 loop reads CASSRGQGDGDEQYF. CDR3 in DNA: TGTGCCAGCAGCCGCGGGCAGGGGGATGGGGACGAGCAGTACTTC. The chain recombines TRBV3-1 (or the pseudogene TRBV3-2) with TRBJ2-7; 7 positions agree with TRBD1. The germline CDR1 and CDR2 sequences are LGHDT and YNNKEL (reference sequence). The CDR3 length is 15 residues. J gave up 5 bases and V 4 bases, and 11 bases lay outside the gene matches.

V is TRBV10-2 and J is TRBJ2-5; TRBD2 agrees at 14 bases. The CDR3 covers 17 residues. Germline CDR1 WSHSY, CDR2 SAAADI. Germline trimming cut 6 bases from V and 5 bases from J; bases unmatched to any gene: 11. Here the CDR3 reads CASRTGLAGDFGETQYF. The CDR3 nucleotides read TGCGCCAGCAGGACGGGACTAGCGGGAGATTTCGGGGAGACCCAGTACTTC.

This chain links TRBV19 with TRBJ1-2; 8 bases are shared with TRBD1. Germline assignment: CDR1 LNHDA and CDR2 SQIVND (reference sequence). This CDR3 has 15 residues. The J segment lost 1 base and the V segment lost 6 bases, leaving 7 bases of the junction unmatched. The CDR3 DNA sequence: TGTGCCAGTAGCCCCGGGACAGGCCTTAACTATGGCTACACCTTC. As protein: CASSPGTGLNYGYTF.

The rearrangement uses TRBV5-1 and TRBJ1-1, with no clear D. CDR3 size: 13 residues. In germline, CDR1 is SGHRS, CDR2 YFSETQ. Trimming pared 4 bases from V and 4 bases from J, leaving 11 bases between. CDR3 region: CASSGNEGTEAFF. The CDR3 DNA follows: TGCGCCAGCAGCGGGAATGAGGGCACTGAAGCTTTCTTT.

This clone appeared once. The chain recombines TRBV28 with TRBJ2-7; D not certain. This CDR3 spans 12 amino acids. CDR1 is MDHEN and CDR2 is SYDVKM in the germline V gene. V was trimmed by 2 bases and J by 4 bases, leaving 6 bases between them. DNA for the CDR3: TGTGCCAGCAGTTTACTCGGGTACGAGCAGTACTTC. Amino acid sequence: CASSLLGYEQYF.

In its sample, this clone was seen a few times. The chain recombines TRBV5-8 with TRBJ2-1; 7 bases agree with TRBD1. The germline V gene has CDR1 SGHTS and CDR2 YDEGEE. V shed 4 bases, J shed 8 bases, and the junction held 15 bases outside the gene matches. This CDR3 spans 16 amino acids. The CDR3 loop reads CASSPPREDRVHEQFF. CDR3 in DNA: TGTGCCAGCAGCCCCCCCCGGGAAGACAGGGTCCATGAGCAGTTCTTC.

The chain employs TRBV2 and TRBJ2-7, with 10 positions matching TRBD1. Per germline, CDR1 SNHLY and CDR2 FYNNEI. The CDR3 is 14 amino acids. V trimming: 3 bases; J trimming: 7 bases; junction bases outside the gene matches: 6. CDR3 nucleotides: TGTGCCAGCAGTGACGGGACAGGGGTGGGAGAGCAGTACTTC. Protein: CASSDGTGVGEQYF.

V gene TRBV9 combines with J gene TRBJ2-3; TRBD2 aligns across 9 bases. The CDR3 covers 15 residues. Germline CDR1 reads SGDLS; CDR2 reads YYNGEE. The V gene end was trimmed by 0 bases and the J gene end by 6 bases; junction bases not matched to a gene: 5. The CDR3 region has the DNA TGTGCCAGCAGCGTAGGCGGGAGGGTTGAGGATACGCAGTATTTT. As protein: CASSVGGRVEDTQYF.

In regard to this clone: At one end, the junction sequence differs from germline, possibly due to a read error. The chain joins TRBV27 to TRBJ1-2; D is perhaps TRBD1 (5 bases). This CDR3 spans 13 amino acids. Germline values: CDR1 MNHEY, CDR2 SMNVEV (reference sequence). CDR3 in DNA: TGTGCCAGCTGTTTCACGGGGGGCTATGGCTACACCTTC. Its translation is CASCFTGGYGYTF.

The V gene is TRBV7-9, the J gene TRBJ2-3, with TRBD2 identical over 11 bases. The V gene's germline CDR1 is SEHNR and CDR2 FQNEAQ (reference sequence). The CDR3 loop spans 17 amino acids. The junction had 4 bases not matched to a gene; V was cut back by 1 base and J by 1 base. CDR3 region: CASSLGILAGGTDTQYF. In DNA form, the CDR3 reads TGTGCCAGCAGCTTAGGAATACTAGCGGGAGGCACAGATACGCAGTATTTT.

The count of this clone is one. The rearrangement joins TRBV4-1 to TRBJ2-3, with TRBD1 identical over 8 bases. The CDR3 has 12 amino acids. Trimming cost V 1 base and J 12 bases; bases outside gene matches: 3. Germline V lookup: CDR1 MGHRA, CDR2 YSYEKL. CDR3 in amino acids: CASSQGDRIQYF. CDR3 sequence (DNA): TGCGCCAGCAGCCAAGGGGACAGGATACAGTATTTT.

The CDR3 nucleotides read TGTGCCAGTAGTATAGGAGCCCCAGAGACCCAGTACTTC. Its translation: CASSIGAPETQYF. V is TRBV19 and J is TRBJ2-5; no definite D call. Germline V gene sequence: CDR1 LNHDA, CDR2 SQIVND (reference sequence). The CDR3 covers 13 residues. With 1 base removed from V and 4 bases from J, the gap between germline ends came to 7 bases.